These T cell receptor beta chains were read from a single sample in a study of CD8 T cells in Susac syndrome. Each CDR3 protein gets one entry after TCRdb re-called the immunoSEQ multiplex PCR reads with MiXCR. The data contain a few hundred thousand distinct CDR3 sequences, 75% to 85% of them singletons. The specimen sequenced was CD8+ T cells from PBMCs. The receptors were gathered from a human donor with multiple sclerosis. Each CDR3 is given with its conserved first and last residue. The D gene is left open where the match is weak. Clone size is given for some rows only: seen once, a few or many times, or a class if the clone is expanded.

>TRBJ1-4|TRBV7-2|-|-
CASSLLTGGVEKLFF
TGTGCCAGCAGCTTACTCACAGGCGGAGTTGAAAAACTGTTTTTT
>TRBJ1-5|TRBV19|-|once
CASSIDGQHSNQPQHF
TGTGCCAGTAGTATAGATGGACAGCATAGCAATCAGCCCCAGCATTTT
>TRBJ2-3|TRBV6-2/TRBV6-3|TRBD1|-
CASSYYPSSDFGTGRDTQYF
TGTGCCAGCAGTTACTATCCCAGCTCTGATTTCGGGACAGGCAGAGATACGCAGTATTTT
>TRBJ2-7|TRBV6-2/TRBV6-3|-|once
CATIGTFSYEQYF
TGTGCCACCATCGGGACATTCTCCTACGAGCAGTACTTC
>TRBJ2-7|TRBV7-9|-|-
CASSWLGEQYF
TGTGCCAGTAGCTGGCTAGGCGAGCAGTACTTC
>TRBJ1-5|TRBV9|-|-
CASSVDLGLNQPQHF
TGTGCCAGCAGCGTAGACCTGGGGCTCAATCAGCCCCAGCATTTT
>TRBJ1-3|TRBV6-5|-|once
CASSYSEWGASSGNTIYF
TGTGCCAGCAGTTACTCCGAGTGGGGGGCGAGCTCTGGAAACACCATATATTTT
>TRBJ2-7|TRBV5-4|TRBD1|-
CASSFSSGQGISYEQYF
TGTGCCAGCAGCTTCTCGTCGGGACAGGGAATCTCCTACGAGCAGTACTTC
>TRBJ2-1|TRBV29-1|TRBD2|-
CSVQPRTSGRPSYNEQFF
TGCAGCGTACAACCCAGGACTAGCGGGAGACCCTCCTACAATGAGCAGTTCTTC
>TRBJ2-7|TRBV20-1|-|-
CSAGGPSSYEQYF
TGCAGTGCTGGTGGTCCGAGCTCCTACGAGCAGTACTTC
>TRBJ2-4|TRBV28|-|once
CASSLNDVGLAKNIQYF
TGTGCCAGCAGTTTAAATGACGTAGGTTTAGCCAAAAACATTCAGTACTTC